This TCR beta chain is from a study of tumor-infiltrating lymphocytes in localized non-small cell lung cancer. Study as a whole: Patients included smokers and never-smokers with various histologies, some sampled after neoadjuvant chemotherapy.

Study-wide results and caveats: Different pieces of the same tissue went to different assays, confounding technical variation with intratumor heterogeneity. Immunotypes IM1 and IM2 had similar TCR-derived T-cell fractions.

The repertoire was sequenced with immunoSEQ multiplex PCR; TCRdb's copy has only in-frame clones and lacks some. This table holds approximately 16,000 clones, less than 50% found once. There are 15 residues in the CDR3. The germline V gene encodes CDR1 SGHRS and CDR2 YFSETQ. The V and J ends lost 4 bases and 6 bases, in that order; junction bases with no gene match: 8. As concerns this clone: The antigen is unknown.

The sample comprised lung tumor tissue. The clonotype comes from a human donor with non-small cell lung cancer. V is TRBV5-1 and J is TRBJ1-5; 9 bases agree with TRBD1. This CDR3 is CASSRGDREFQPQHF. CDR3 coding DNA: TGCGCCAGCAGCCGGGGGGACAGGGAGTTTCAGCCCCAGCATTTT.